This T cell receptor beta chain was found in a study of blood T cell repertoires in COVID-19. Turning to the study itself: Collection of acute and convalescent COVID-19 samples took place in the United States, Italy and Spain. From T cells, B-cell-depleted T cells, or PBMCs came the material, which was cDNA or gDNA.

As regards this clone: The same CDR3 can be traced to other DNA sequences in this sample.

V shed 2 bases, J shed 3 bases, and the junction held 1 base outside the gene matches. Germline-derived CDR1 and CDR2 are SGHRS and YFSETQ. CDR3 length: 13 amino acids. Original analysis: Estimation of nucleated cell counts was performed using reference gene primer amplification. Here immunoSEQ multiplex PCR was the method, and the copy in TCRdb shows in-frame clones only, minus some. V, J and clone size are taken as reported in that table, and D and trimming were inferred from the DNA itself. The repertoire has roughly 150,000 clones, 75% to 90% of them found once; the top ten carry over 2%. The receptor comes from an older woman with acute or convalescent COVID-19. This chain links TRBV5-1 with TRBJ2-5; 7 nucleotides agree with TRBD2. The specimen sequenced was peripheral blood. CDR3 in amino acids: CASSLSGEETQYF. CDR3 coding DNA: TGCGCCAGCAGCTTAAGCGGGGAAGAGACCCAGTACTTC.